This T cell receptor (beta chain) derives from a study of liver allograft versus peripheral blood T cells. Across the study: Recipients' peripheral blood T cell receptor repertoires were compared with those in transplanted livers. Points from the study as a whole: Reportedly, the T cell receptor repertoires present inside liver allografts differed from those in peripheral blood.

This clonotype was seen ten or more times. Its antigen is not known. CDR3 length: 14 amino acids. The germline gives CDR1 LNHDA, CDR2 SQIVND (reference sequence). The ends were cut back, 7 bases at V and 0 bases at J, with 12 bases in the middle. TCRdb used MiXCR to reprocess the reads, holding one entry per CDR3 protein. The sample includes about 12,000 distinct CDR3 sequences, approximately 30% of them seen just once. The chain uses TRBV19 and TRBJ1-1, with D hard to call. This TCR was sampled from a human patient who had a liver transplant. Some T cells here may be from the graft donor. Here the CDR3 DNA reads TGTGCCAGTACCCCCGAGTTAGTGAACACTGAAGCTTTCTTT. Translated, it gives CASTPELVNTEAFF. The full variable domain, with the rest looked up from reference TRBV19 and TRBJ1-1, is DGGITQSPKYLFRKEGQNVTLSCEQNLNHDAMYWYRQDPGQGLRLIYYSQIVNDFQKGDIAEGYSVSREKKESFPLTVTSAQKNPTAFYLCASTPELVNTEAFFGQGTRLTVV.